This T cell receptor beta chain was found in a study of T cells in Graves' hyperthyroidism and ophthalmopathy. Study conclusions and caveats: In the blood, most expanded thyroid clonotypes above 0.001 appeared as well. The model foresaw ophthalmopathy a median approximately 6.1 months prior to onset.

In this sample, this clonotype turned up many times. The antigen is undetermined. Researchers amplified the TCR beta CDR3 regions from RNA transcripts. The primer set for the first-round RT-PCR of the TCR CDR3 was HTBI. TCRdb re-derived calls from the multiplex PCR reads in MiXCR, one entry per CDR3 protein. The sample has some 200,000 distinct CDR3 sequences, around 17% seen once. Those patients with uncontrolled infection, other autoimmune disease, pregnancy or lactation were excluded. A roughly 10 ml volume of fresh peripheral blood provided the PBMCs. Specimen: blood. This TCR was sampled from a woman in her forties or fifties with Graves' hyperthyroidism.

CDR3 nucleotides: TGTGCCAGCAGCCCAGAACAGGGACCAATAACCTTCTACAATGAGCAGTTCTTC. Its protein is CASSPEQGPITFYNEQFF. This sequence joins TRBV7-3 and TRBJ2-1; TRBD1 might be the D (6 bases). CDR1 is SGHTA, CDR2 FQGTGA, per germline. The ends were cut back, 5 bases at V and 3 bases at J, with 23 bases in the middle. This CDR3 is 18 amino acids long.